The 23 T cell receptor beta chains below come from one sample, sequenced in a study of response to subunit inactivated influenza vaccine. TCRdb called the RT-PCR reads again in MiXCR, with one record for every CDR3 protein. The sample consists of roughly 650,000 distinct CDR3 sequences, about 14% of them appearing once. Specimen: PBMCs from blood, collected approximately 15 days before vaccination. The receptors come from a man aged 45-65 years who received an inactivated influenza vaccine.

V usage is TRBV3-1 and J usage is TRBJ2-7, with 10 bases fitting TRBD2. The CDR3 is made up of 14 amino acids. From germline, CDR1 is LGHDT and CDR2 YNNKEL (reference sequence). Trimming took 1 base from V and 7 from J; bases not matched to a gene: 4. Here the CDR3 DNA reads TGTGCCAGCAGCCAAGGTCGTAGCGGGAGGGAGCAGTACTTC. This sequence encodes CASSQGRSGREQYF.

The chain carries TRBV3-1 and TRBJ1-2; 12 positions match TRBD1. CDR3 length: 13 amino acids. Germline V gene data show CDR1 as LGHDT and CDR2 as YNNKEL (reference sequence). Trimming took 5 bases from V and 12 from J; bases not matched to a gene: 7. The CDR3 DNA reads TGTGCCAGCAGCTCTCTGGGACAGGGGGCCCACACCTTC. Protein product: CASSSLGQGAHTF.

This clonotype was observed a handful of times. The chain links TRBV29-1 to TRBJ1-1; 8 nucleotides agree with TRBD1. The J segment lost 1 base and the V segment lost 4 bases, leaving 8 bases of the junction unmatched. CDR3 length: 15 amino acids. Germline CDR1 is SQVTM and CDR2 is ANQGSEA. For the CDR3, the DNA is TGCAGCGTTGGCCCAGACAGGGGAGGGAACACTGAAGCTTTCTTT. This encodes CSVGPDRGGNTEAFF.

This sequence joins TRBV20-1 and TRBJ2-6; tentatively, D is TRBD1 (6 bases). The CDR3 consists of 16 residues. Looked up from germline, CDR1 is DFQATT and CDR2 is SNEGSKA (reference sequence). V was cut by 2 bases and J by 2 bases, with 13 bases left in between. CDR3 region: CSARMGAYAGANVLTF. In nucleotides, the CDR3 is TGCAGTGCTAGAATGGGGGCTTACGCTGGGGCCAACGTCCTGACTTTC.

This clonotype occurred a few times. V is TRBV6-1 and J is TRBJ2-7, with 10 bases aligning to TRBD1. There are 15 residues in the CDR3. CDR1 is MNHNS, CDR2 SASEGT, per germline. Germline trimming cut 8 bases from V and 3 bases from J; bases unmatched to any gene: 10. In nucleotides, the CDR3 is TGTGCCAGCTGTGTCACGGGACAGGGGTACTACGAGCAGTACTTC. This codes for CASCVTGQGYYEQYF.

This clonotype was seen more than once but under ten times. V gene TRBV29-1 combines with J gene TRBJ2-2; tentative D call: TRBD2 (6 bases). The V end was cut by 4 bases, the J end by 4 bases, with 10 bases between. CDR1 SQVTM and CDR2 ANQGSEA come from the germline V gene. The CDR3 length is 13 residues. The CDR3: CSVVGSGTGELFF. The CDR3 bases are TGCAGCGTTGTCGGGAGCGGCACCGGGGAGCTGTTTTTT.

This clonotype was counted between two and nine times. The chain has TRBV7-8 and TRBJ1-6; D gene ambiguous. Deletions cut 6 bases from V and 9 bases from J, with 15 bases between. Per germline, CDR1 SGHVS and CDR2 FQNEAQ. This CDR3 region has 14 residues. The CDR3, as DNA: TGTGCCAGCAGTTCTGGTGGGTCCGGTTCACCCCTCCACTTT. Amino acid sequence: CASSSGGSGSPLHF.

The chain combines TRBV20-1 with TRBJ2-5; tentatively, D is TRBD2 (6 bases). The CDR3 is 16 residues long. The germline V gene has CDR1 DFQATT and CDR2 SNEGSKA (reference sequence). V was shortened by 4 bases and J by 2 bases, with 20 bases between the two germline ends. CDR3 nucleotides: TGCAGTGCTACAGGGCGGGAAAAGATGTCACAAGAGACCCAGTACTTC. It specifies CSATGREKMSQETQYF.

This clonotype was counted between two and nine times. The rearrangement links TRBV4-3 to TRBJ2-6, with D uncertain. The CDR3 runs 15 residues. Germline loops: CDR1 LGHNA, CDR2 YSLEER. The germline V and J ends were trimmed by 0 bases and 3 bases, with 6 bases remaining between them. This chain's CDR3 is CASSQEFFGANVLTF. The CDR3 DNA reads TGCGCCAGCAGCCAAGAATTTTTTGGGGCCAACGTCCTGACTTTC.

This clonotype was seen more than once but under ten times. The genes are TRBV5-4 and TRBJ2-4; weak D call: TRBD1 (6 bases). With 4 bases removed from V and 4 bases from J, the gap between germline ends came to 12 bases. Germline CDR1 is SGHNT and CDR2 is YYREEE (reference sequence). This CDR3 has 14 amino acids. CDR3 sequence: CASSTGQSKNIQYF. CDR3 nucleotide sequence: TGTGCCAGCAGCACCGGACAGAGTAAAAACATTCAGTACTTC.

This clonotype was observed at least ten times. The genes are TRBV28 and TRBJ2-1; D might be TRBD2 (6 bases). Between the trimmed V and J ends, which lost 3 bases and 5 bases, there was a span of 14 bases. From germline, CDR1 is MDHEN and CDR2 SYDVKM. The CDR3 sequence is 15 residues long. Written as DNA, the CDR3 is TGTGCCAGCAGTTTTCTTTTAGCGGAACACAATGAGCAGTTCTTC. This encodes CASSFLLAEHNEQFF.

This clonotype was counted only a few times. The CDR3 DNA follows: TGCGCCAGCAGCCAAGATATCGCTAGCGGGAGGGTTGAGCAGTTCTTC. Translating it yields CASSQDIASGRVEQFF. The chain links TRBV4-1 to TRBJ2-1, with TRBD2 identical over 12 bases. V lost 0 bases and J lost 9; bases outside the gene matches: 6. The CDR3 loop spans 16 amino acids. Germline V gene sequence: CDR1 MGHRA, CDR2 YSYEKL.

This clonotype was picked up many times. V gene TRBV5-1 combines with J gene TRBJ2-3; D remains unclear. This CDR3 is 15 amino acids long. Trimming took 1 base from V and 1 from J, leaving 10 bases between them. The germline gives CDR1 SGHRS, CDR2 YFSETQ. This chain's CDR3 is CASSLYRIGTDTQYF. The CDR3 bases are TGCGCCAGCAGCTTGTACCGGATCGGCACAGATACGCAGTATTTT.

The V gene is TRBV7-9, the J gene TRBJ1-2; possibly TRBD1 for D (6 bases). CDR3 size: 15 residues. CDR1 and CDR2 from the germline V gene are SEHNR and FQNEAQ (reference sequence). V lost 2 bases and J 5 bases, leaving 15 bases between the germline ends. The CDR3 DNA follows: TGTGCCAGCAGCTTATATAACAGGGCCGATTATGGCTACACCTTC. Translation: CASSLYNRADYGYTF.

This clonotype was picked up a small number of times. J is TRBJ1-5 and V is TRBV12-3 or TRBV12-4, with 7 bases fitting TRBD1. The CDR3 spans 14 residues. V gave up 4 bases and J gave up 4 bases; unmatched junction bases: 4. The CDR3 nucleotides are TGTGCCAGCAGTTCGGGACAGATAAATCAGCCCCAGCATTTT. Protein: CASSSGQINQPQHF.

V usage is TRBV5-1 and J usage is TRBJ2-5; 9 nucleotides line up with TRBD1. Germline V lookup: CDR1 SGHRS, CDR2 YFSETQ. The J segment lost 3 bases and the V segment lost 3 bases, leaving 9 bases of the junction unmatched. The CDR3 has 16 amino acids. This chain's CDR3 is CASSSPSTGGEETQYF. The DNA of the CDR3 is TGCGCCAGCAGCTCCCCAAGTACAGGGGGCGAAGAGACCCAGTACTTC.

This chain joins TRBV12-3 or TRBV12-4 and TRBJ2-1, with D possibly TRBD2 on 6 matching bases. The V end was cut by 3 bases, the J end by 6 bases, with 15 bases between. The CDR3 extends over 15 amino acids. This CDR3 is CASSFGVAEGNEQFF. The CDR3 DNA reads as TGTGCCAGCAGTTTTGGGGTAGCGGAGGGCAATGAGCAGTTCTTC.

This clonotype occurred a few times. The rearrangement links TRBV25-1 to TRBJ1-4; no reliable D call. V lost 5 bases and J 7 bases, leaving 11 bases between the germline ends. This CDR3 region has 13 residues. From germline, CDR1 is MGHDK and CDR2 SYGVNS. The CDR3 DNA reads as TGTGCCAGCAGTCAATTCGGAGGTGAAAAACTGTTTTTT. This gives the protein CASSQFGGEKLFF.

In its sample, this clonotype was seen a few times. V is TRBV12-3 or TRBV12-4 and J is TRBJ1-1; 7 bases map to TRBD1. The ends lost 5 bases at V and 0 bases at J; junction bases unmatched: 3. There are 14 residues in the CDR3. The CDR3 DNA is TGTGCCAGCAGTACACAGGGGATGAACACTGAAGCTTTCTTT. Residues: CASSTQGMNTEAFF.

This clonotype was counted between two and nine times. The CDR3 nucleotides read TGTGCCGCCCGGGGGCAAGAGACCCAGTACTTC. This encodes CAARGQETQYF. The chain couples TRBV6-6 to TRBJ2-5; a possible D gene is TRBD2 (6 bases). The germline V and J ends were trimmed by 11 bases and 2 bases, with 9 bases remaining between them. Germline V gene lookup returns CDR1 MNHNY and CDR2 SVGAGI (reference sequence). This CDR3 contains 11 residues.

The chain carries TRBV5-1 and TRBJ2-2; TRBD2 agrees at 9 bases. This CDR3 is built from 15 residues. V trimming: 1 base; J trimming: 7 bases; junction bases outside the gene matches: 5. The germline CDR1 and CDR2 sequences are SGHRS and YFSETQ. For the CDR3, the DNA is TGCGCCAGCAGCTTGAGCGGGAGGCAGGTCGGGGAGCTGTTTTTT. Amino acid sequence: CASSLSGRQVGELFF.

DNA for the CDR3: TGTGCCAGCAGTCGTCAGGGGGCGCGCCCAGATACGCAGTATTTT. Protein: CASSRQGARPDTQYF. The V and J genes are TRBV28 and TRBJ2-3; 8 bases agree with TRBD1. Losses at the gene ends were 5 bases for V and 4 bases for J; bases not matched to a gene: 8. The CDR3 has 15 amino acids. The germline gives CDR1 MDHEN, CDR2 SYDVKM.

This chain links TRBV12-3 or TRBV12-4 with TRBJ2-5; 9 bases match TRBD2. This CDR3 spans 16 amino acids. V lost 1 base and J lost 5; bases outside the gene matches: 8. The CDR3 bases are TGTGCCAGCAGTTTAGGGAGCGGGGGGCCGATGGAGACCCAGTACTTC. It yields the protein CASSLGSGGPMETQYF.